Listed below are T cell receptor beta chains from one sample, sequenced in a study of blood T cells in healthy people across ages. TCRdb re-called the 5' RACE reads through MiXCR, storing one row per CDR3 protein. The data show about a million distinct CDR3 sequences, with under 50% seen just once and 13% held by the top ten. Sequencing input: blood. The origin of the receptors is a man aged 30 to 39 in good health. Each CDR3 is given with its conserved first and last residue. D genes are given only for firm matches. A clone size is listed for some rows: how often the clone was seen (once, few, many), or a class if it is expanded.

V gene,D gene,J gene,clone size,CDR3 protein,CDR3 DNA
TRBV3-1,TRBD1,TRBJ1-1,.,CASSQTGVANTEAFF,TGTGCCAGCAGCCAGACAGGGGTAGCGAACACTGAAGCTTTCTTT
TRBV29-1,.,TRBJ2-7,.,CRVTRTDYEQYF,TGCAGAGTTACTAGGACAGACTACGAGCAGTACTTC
TRBV9,.,TRBJ1-2,few,CASSVKTGYTF,TGTGCCAGCAGCGTTAAAACTGGCTACACCTTC
TRBV20-1,TRBD2,TRBJ2-1,few,CSAEAGGSYNEQFF,TGCAGTGCGGAAGCGGGGGGTTCCTACAATGAGCAGTTCTTC
TRBV20-1,TRBD1,TRBJ2-7,many,CSARRDRNVEQYF,TGCAGTGCTAGAAGGGACAGGAATGTTGAGCAGTACTTC
TRBV9,.,TRBJ1-6,many,CASSVEGRESPLHF,TGTGCCAGCAGCGTAGAAGGGCGGGAATCACCCCTCCACTTT
TRBV20-1,.,TRBJ2-1,.,CSARVPGNNEQFF,TGCAGTGCTAGAGTTCCGGGAAACAATGAGCAGTTCTTC
TRBV2,TRBD2,TRBJ2-1,.,CARGGRHGYNEQFF,TGTGCCAGGGGGGGGAGACATGGGTACAATGAGCAGTTCTTC
TRBV6-2/TRBV6-3,.,TRBJ2-3,few,CASTPYGGVGRTDTQYF,TGTGCCAGCACCCCCTATGGCGGAGTTGGCCGCACAGATACGCAGTATTTT
TRBV2,.,TRBJ1-1,.,CASGQGYEAFF,TGTGCCAGCGGCCAGGGGTATGAAGCTTTCTTT
TRBV4-3,.,TRBJ1-6,few,CASSQELGSPLHF,TGCGCCAGCAGCCAAGAGCTGGGCTCACCCCTCCACTTT
TRBV11-3,.,TRBJ2-7,.,CASSFIQSSYEQYF,TGTGCCAGCAGCTTTATCCAAAGCTCCTACGAGCAGTACTTC